This T cell receptor beta chain was identified during a study of cytomegalovirus exposure and HLA in healthy donors. Study-wide results and limits: Looking again later, the authors saw that most CMV-associated TCR beta chains seemed HLA-restricted.

This clone was counted only a few times. The antigen remains undetermined. Germline lookup yields CDR1 GTSNPN and CDR2 SVGIG (reference sequence). V lost 1 base and J 3 bases, leaving 22 bases between the germline ends. The CDR3 loop spans 17 amino acids. Use of 60 Vbeta and 13 Jbeta primers characterized the PCR. The table came from immunoSEQ multiplex PCR; TCRdb's copy has only in-frame clones and leaves some out. The repertoire holds roughly 97,000 clones, with roughly a tenth as singletons. Each donor was healthy, and each was a bone marrow donor. The chain couples TRBV30 to TRBJ2-7, with D perhaps matching TRBD1 (5 bases). The clonotype originates from a man between 40 and 49 years old in good health and CMV-seropositive. Sequences were obtained from PBMCs. The CDR3 DNA sequence: TGTGCCTGGAGTGGGTTTGGCCTTCAGGGTGAAGGCTACGAGCAGTACTTC. Protein product: CAWSGFGLQGEGYEQYF.